The entry below describes one T cell receptor (beta chain). Its antigen is currently unknown. Second doses were pooled across both intervals (about 4 or about 12 weeks). This table comes from immunoSEQ multiplex PCR, and its TCRdb copy is limited to in-frame clones, with some not included. The sample lists more than 150,000 clones, around 90% occurring once. This sample is part of a study of T cell responses to AZD1222 COVID-19 vaccine. General study findings and limits: Most donors were white British, females outnumbered males, and clonal diversity was possibly underestimated.

V gave up 7 bases and J gave up 6 bases, with 10 bases separating them. The CDR3 spans 12 residues. This clonotype was obtained from an adult who received the AZD1222 COVID-19 vaccine. The sample consisted of peripheral blood, taken 28 days after the second AZD1222 dose. This chain joins TRBV12-3 or TRBV12-4 and TRBJ1-5; D is uncertain. CDR3 residues: CASTLGRQPQHF. CDR3 bases: TGTGCCAGCACCCTAGGTCGTCAGCCCCAGCATTTT.